One and the same sample provided the 18 T cell receptor beta chains below, sequenced in a study of blood T cell repertoires in COVID-19. Assay used: immunoSEQ multiplex PCR; TCRdb lists only in-frame clones, some missing. The data hold about 370,000 clones, with 80% to 90% observed a single time. Sample: PBMCs or T cells enriched from blood (not recorded which). These receptors were collected from a man aged 18 to 29 who had recovered from COVID-19.

The chain uses TRBV28 and TRBJ1-1; D is undetermined. The CDR3 contains 12 residues. Per germline, CDR1 MDHEN and CDR2 SYDVKM. Trimming removed 4 bases at V and 10 bases at J, with 13 bases between. As DNA, the CDR3 is TGTGCCAGCAGTTATGGGAGACTTGGAGCTTTCTTT. Amino acids: CASSYGRLGAFF. The full variable domain, completed using reference TRBV28 and TRBJ1-1, is DVKVTQSSRYLVKRTGEKVFLECVQDMDHENMFWYRQDPGLGLRLIYFSYDVKMKEKGDIPEGYSVSREKKERFSLILESASTNQTSMYLCASSYGRLGAFFGQGTRLTVV.

The V and J genes are TRBV10-2 and TRBJ1-4, with 7 nucleotides matching TRBD1. This CDR3 is 15 amino acids long. Germline V gene data show CDR1 as WSHSY and CDR2 as SAAADI. After removal of 2 bases from V and 4 bases from J, the junction contained 4 bases not matched to a gene. The CDR3 region is CASSETGQNNEKLFF. In nucleotides, the CDR3 is TGCGCCAGCAGTGAGACGGGACAGAATAATGAAAAACTGTTTTTT.

Remarks on this clone: Other DNA sequences of this sample code for an identical CDR3. The chain employs TRBV3-1 (or the pseudogene TRBV3-2) and TRBJ1-3; no reliable D call. The CDR3 length is 12 residues. Trimming took 3 bases from V and 4 from J, leaving 4 bases between them. Per the germline V gene, CDR1 is LGHDT and CDR2 is YNNKEL (reference sequence). The DNA for the CDR3 is TGTGCCAGCAGCCACCGGGGAAACACCATATATTTT. Protein product: CASSHRGNTIYF.

The rearrangement links TRBV7-7 to TRBJ2-5, with 7 positions matching TRBD2. The CDR3 runs to 17 residues. V lost 5 bases, J lost 2 bases, and 14 bases stayed unmatched. From germline, CDR1 is SSHAT and CDR2 FNYEAQ (reference sequence). DNA of the CDR3: TGTGCCAGCAGCCAAAACGGAGCGGGGAGCTTACAAGAGACCCAGTACTTC. It specifies CASSQNGAGSLQETQYF.

This chain joins TRBV28 and TRBJ2-2; D is possibly TRBD2 (6 bases). CDR1 and CDR2 from the germline V gene are MDHEN and SYDVKM. V was cut by 3 bases and J by 7 bases, with 12 bases left in between. The CDR3 sequence is 14 residues long. CDR3 loop: CASSLGGSGGELFF. CDR3 DNA: TGTGCCAGCAGTTTGGGGGGATCAGGCGGGGAGCTGTTTTTT.

The count of this clone is one. The chain links TRBV9 to TRBJ1-6, with D unclear. The CDR3 is 16 residues long. The germline V gene encodes CDR1 SGDLS and CDR2 YYNGEE. V lost 3 bases to trimming and J lost 0 bases, with 10 bases between them. This CDR3 reads CASSAWESSYNSPLHF. CDR3 nucleotides: TGTGCCAGCAGCGCCTGGGAGAGCTCCTATAATTCACCCCTCCACTTT. The full variable domain, with the rest looked up from reference TRBV9 and TRBJ1-6, is DSGVTQTPKHLITATGQRVTLRCSPRSGDLSVYWYQQSLDQGLQFLIQYYNGEERAKGNILERFSAQQFPDLHSELNLSSLELGDSALYFCASSAWESSYNSPLHFGNGTRLTVT.

The J gene is TRBJ1-2, the V gene TRBV6-2 or TRBV6-3; no firm D call. The CDR3 length is 12 residues. Germline V CDR1 and CDR2: MNHEY, SVGEGT. The V end lost 0 bases, the J end lost 8 bases, and 7 bases lay between the germline ends. The DNA for the CDR3 is TGTGCCAGCAGTTACTCAACATCCGGCTACACCTTC. Translating it yields CASSYSTSGYTF.

The chain recombines TRBV18 with TRBJ1-1; 9 bases agree with TRBD1. J lost 1 base, V lost 3 bases, and 9 bases had no gene match. The CDR3 covers 17 residues. CDR1 KGHSH and CDR2 LQKENI come from the germline V gene. The CDR3 spells CASSPLGTGSENTEAFF. In DNA form, the CDR3 reads TGTGCCAGCTCACCTCTCGGGACAGGGAGCGAGAACACTGAAGCTTTCTTT.

This chain links TRBV3-1 (or the pseudogene TRBV3-2) with TRBJ1-1; D may be TRBD1 (5 bases). CDR1 and CDR2 (germline): LGHDT, YNNKEL (reference sequence). The V end lost 0 bases, the J end lost 8 bases, and 16 bases lay between the germline ends. The length of the CDR3 is 15 residues. CDR3 amino acids: CASSQEQLTASEAFF. In DNA, the CDR3 is TGTGCCAGCAGCCAAGAACAACTGACAGCCTCAGAAGCTTTCTTT.

This clone was counted a single time. The genes are TRBV18 and TRBJ1-1; D unclear. The ends were cut back, 4 bases at V and 0 bases at J, with 12 bases in the middle. Germline V lookup: CDR1 KGHSH, CDR2 LQKENI. This CDR3 has 15 amino acids. DNA of the CDR3: TGTGCCAGCTCACTACGACAAGCTATGAACACTGAAGCTTTCTTT. This gives the protein CASSLRQAMNTEAFF.

This chain uses TRBV28 with TRBJ2-7; D might be TRBD1 (7 bases). There are 14 residues in the CDR3. The V end was cut by 3 bases, the J end by 7 bases, with 16 bases between. Germline-derived CDR1 and CDR2 are MDHEN and SYDVKM. For the CDR3, the DNA is TGTGCCAGCAGTTTCTTTCAGGGGGGTAAGGAGCAGTACTTC. Translated, it gives CASSFFQGGKEQYF.

The chain links TRBV6-5 to TRBJ1-1; D might be TRBD1 (6 bases). The germline V and J ends were trimmed by 9 bases and 4 bases, with 12 bases remaining between them. This CDR3 region has 12 residues. Germline V gene data show CDR1 as MNHEY and CDR2 as SVGAGI. For the CDR3, the DNA is TGTGCCAGTTCACCAGGGGCCACTGAAGCTTTCTTT. Translating it yields CASSPGATEAFF.

The V gene is TRBV25-1, the J gene TRBJ2-7, with TRBD1 matching over 7 bases. This CDR3 has 13 residues. Trimming took 5 bases from V and 2 from J; bases not matched to a gene: 3. The germline V gene has CDR1 MGHDK and CDR2 SYGVNS. This chain's CDR3 is CASSRTGAYEQYF. In DNA form, the CDR3 reads TGTGCCAGCAGTCGCACAGGGGCCTACGAGCAGTACTTC.

This chain connects TRBV5-5 to TRBJ2-7; 11 bases are a match to TRBD1. Germline V gene sequence: CDR1 SGHKS, CDR2 YYEKEE (reference sequence). V dropped 1 base and J dropped 4; count of bases not matched to a gene: 10. This CDR3 contains 17 residues. This CDR3 reads CASSLSSMGQGVYEQYF. For the CDR3, the DNA is TGTGCCAGCAGCTTGTCTAGCATGGGACAGGGGGTATACGAGCAGTACTTC. Using reference TRBV5-5 and TRBJ2-7 for the parts outside the CDR3, the full variable domain is DAGVTQSPTHLIKTRGQQVTLRCSPISGHKSVSWYQQVLGQGPQFIFQYYEKEERGRGNFPDRFSARQFPNYSSELNVNALLLGDSALYLCASSLSSMGQGVYEQYFGPGTRLTVT.

The chain joins TRBV25-1 to TRBJ1-6, with D maybe TRBD1 (5 bases). Germline V gene lookup returns CDR1 MGHDK and CDR2 SYGVNS. The CDR3 is 14 residues long. With 8 bases removed from V and 3 bases from J, the gap between germline ends came to 11 bases. CDR3 sequence reads: CASLDSRYNSPLHF. The CDR3 coding sequence is TGTGCCAGCTTAGACAGCCGCTATAATTCACCCCTCCACTTT.

V gene TRBV9 combines with J gene TRBJ1-6; 9 bases match TRBD1. Per germline, CDR1 SGDLS and CDR2 YYNGEE. The CDR3 covers 16 residues. The V and J ends lost 0 bases and 10 bases, in that order; junction bases with no gene match: 8. CDR3 DNA sequence: TGTGCCAGCAGCGTAGCTGGGGGACAGGGTCTATCACCCCTCCACTTT. Translated: CASSVAGGQGLSPLHF.

This clone was counted once. The gene calls are TRBV4-2 and TRBJ1-1; no reliable D call. This CDR3 comprises 16 residues. The V gene lost 0 bases and the J gene lost 1 base, with 12 bases spanning the gap. Germline assignment: CDR1 LGHNA and CDR2 YNFKEQ. CDR3 nucleotides: TGTGCCAGCAGCCAAGATCTGGTGAGGGCGAACACTGAAGCTTTCTTT. This translates into CASSQDLVRANTEAFF.

V gene TRBV19 combines with J gene TRBJ2-7; possibly TRBD1 for D (6 bases). The CDR3 loop spans 14 amino acids. V was pared by 6 bases and J by 3 bases, with 15 bases between. Germline CDR1 reads LNHDA; CDR2 reads SQIVND (reference sequence). The CDR3 sequence: CASRARTEHYEQYF. The CDR3 coding sequence is TGTGCCAGTAGAGCCAGGACAGAGCACTACGAGCAGTACTTC.